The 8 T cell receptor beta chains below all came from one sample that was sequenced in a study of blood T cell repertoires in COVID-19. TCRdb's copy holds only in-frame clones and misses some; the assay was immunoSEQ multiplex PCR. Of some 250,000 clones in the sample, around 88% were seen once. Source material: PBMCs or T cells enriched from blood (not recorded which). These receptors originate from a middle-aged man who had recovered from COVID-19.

The CDR3 is CASNLGGSLGEQYF. CDR3 sequence (DNA): TGTGCCAGCAATTTGGGCGGGAGTCTCGGCGAGCAGTACTTC. The chain links TRBV27 to TRBJ2-7; 7 nucleotides align to TRBD2. CDR3 length: 14 amino acids. Losses at the gene ends were 7 bases for V and 6 bases for J; bases not matched to a gene: 12. Germline-derived CDR1 and CDR2 are MNHEY and SMNVEV (reference sequence).

CDR3 coding DNA: TGTGCCAACGACAGGGGTGGGGGCACAGATACGCAGTATTTT. Its protein is CANDRGGGTDTQYF. V is TRBV7-9 and J is TRBJ2-3; 8 bases fit TRBD1. CDR3 length: 14 amino acids. V shed 10 bases and J 1 base; nucleotides not matched to a gene: 7. Germline V gene sequence: CDR1 SEHNR, CDR2 FQNEAQ (reference sequence).

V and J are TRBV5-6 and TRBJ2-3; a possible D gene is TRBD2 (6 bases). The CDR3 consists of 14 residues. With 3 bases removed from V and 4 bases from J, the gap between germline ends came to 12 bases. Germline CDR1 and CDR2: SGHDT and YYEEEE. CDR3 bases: TGTGCCAGCAGCTCCCGACTAGGTGCAGATACGCAGTATTTT. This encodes CASSSRLGADTQYF.

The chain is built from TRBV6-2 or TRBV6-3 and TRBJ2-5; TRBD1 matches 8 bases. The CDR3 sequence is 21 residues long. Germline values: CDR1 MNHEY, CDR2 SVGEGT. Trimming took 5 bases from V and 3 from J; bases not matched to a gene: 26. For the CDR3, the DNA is TGTGCCAGCAGTCTGCATCATTGGACAGGGAGGAAGGATGGACAGGAAGAGACCCAGTACTTC. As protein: CASSLHHWTGRKDGQEETQYF.

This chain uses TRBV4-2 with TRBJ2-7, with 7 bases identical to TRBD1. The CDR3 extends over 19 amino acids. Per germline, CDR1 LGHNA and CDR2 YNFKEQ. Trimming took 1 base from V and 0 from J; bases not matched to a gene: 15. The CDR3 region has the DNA TGTGCCAGCAGCCAAGCTTCCGGGACAGAATACTGGGGCTCCTACGAGCAGTACTTC. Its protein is CASSQASGTEYWGSYEQYF.

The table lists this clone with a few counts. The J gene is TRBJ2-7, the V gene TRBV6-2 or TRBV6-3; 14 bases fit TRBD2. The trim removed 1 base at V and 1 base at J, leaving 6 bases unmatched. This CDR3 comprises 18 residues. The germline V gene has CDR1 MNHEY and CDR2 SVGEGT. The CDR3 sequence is CASSYFGTSGGNSYEQYF. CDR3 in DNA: TGTGCCAGCAGTTACTTTGGGACTAGCGGGGGAAATTCCTACGAGCAGTACTTC.

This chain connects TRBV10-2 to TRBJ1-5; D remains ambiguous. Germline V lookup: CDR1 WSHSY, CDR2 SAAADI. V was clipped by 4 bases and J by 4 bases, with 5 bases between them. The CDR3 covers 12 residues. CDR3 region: CASSAQNQPQHF. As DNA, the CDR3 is TGCGCCAGCAGTGCACAGAATCAGCCCCAGCATTTT.

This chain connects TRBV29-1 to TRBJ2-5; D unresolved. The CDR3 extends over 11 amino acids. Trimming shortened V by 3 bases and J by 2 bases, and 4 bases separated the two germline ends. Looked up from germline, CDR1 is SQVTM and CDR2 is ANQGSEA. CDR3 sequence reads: CSVETQETQYF. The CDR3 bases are TGCAGCGTTGAGACTCAAGAGACCCAGTACTTC.